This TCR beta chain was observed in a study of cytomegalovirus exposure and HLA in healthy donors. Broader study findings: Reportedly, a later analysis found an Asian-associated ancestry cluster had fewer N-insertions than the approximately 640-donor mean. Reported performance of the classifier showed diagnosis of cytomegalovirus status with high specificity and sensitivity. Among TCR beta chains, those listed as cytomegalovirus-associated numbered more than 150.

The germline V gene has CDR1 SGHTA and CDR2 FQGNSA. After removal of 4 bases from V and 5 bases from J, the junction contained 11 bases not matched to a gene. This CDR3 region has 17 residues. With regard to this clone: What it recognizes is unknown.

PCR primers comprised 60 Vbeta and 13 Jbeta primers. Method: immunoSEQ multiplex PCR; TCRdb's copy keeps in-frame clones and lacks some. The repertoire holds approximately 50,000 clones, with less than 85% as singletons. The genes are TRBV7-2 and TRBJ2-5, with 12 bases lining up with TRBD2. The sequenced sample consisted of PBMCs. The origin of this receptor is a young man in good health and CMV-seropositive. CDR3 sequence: CASSSPLAGGPVETQYF. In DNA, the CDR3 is TGTGCCAGCAGCTCCCCCCTAGCGGGGGGGCCGGTCGAGACCCAGTACTTC.